The entry that follows covers one T cell receptor beta chain sequence. This record comes from a study of glioma-infiltrating T cells after dendritic cell vaccination. The data were produced by immunoSEQ multiplex PCR, yet TCRdb's version contains in-frame clones alone and is incomplete. The repertoire holds about 92,000 clones, with over 75% as singletons. J lost 3 bases, V lost 5 bases, and 10 bases had no gene match. Looked up from germline, CDR1 is KGHSH and CDR2 is LQKENI. The CDR3 totals 16 residues. V usage is TRBV18 and J usage is TRBJ1-1; 9 bases line up with TRBD1. The TCR originated in a human donor with glioblastoma. The specimen comprised blood, sampled before dendritic cell vaccination. The CDR3 loop is CASSSIIGTGYTEAFF. The DNA of the CDR3 is TGTGCCAGCTCATCGATAATAGGGACAGGGTACACTGAAGCTTTCTTT.